This TCR beta chain originates from a study of PD-L1 blockade in urothelial cancer. Study background: Samples of blood were analyzed 3 weeks (second dose) and 6 weeks after treatment start. Whole-study results and caveats: Lower than median blood TCR clonality before treatment predicted better survival.

Synthetic TCR analog templates were spiked into all PCRs individually. Assay: immunoSEQ multiplex PCR; the TCRdb copy retains only in-frame clones and omits some. The repertoire holds approximately 94,000 clones, roughly 84% seen once, with about 2% in the top ten. Worth noting for this clone: The antigen is not known.

Time point specified: pretreatment peripheral blood. V was pared by 1 base and J by 2 bases, with 12 bases between. Germline CDR1 SNHLY, CDR2 FYNNEI. The CDR3 is 16 amino acids. The chain is built from TRBV2 and TRBJ1-3; TRBD1 is a possible D gene (6 bases). This receptor was obtained from a man aged 60-69 years with urothelial cancer. This specimen was PBMCs, taken around atezolizumab (anti-PD-L1) treatment. The CDR3: CASSEEAGATGNTIYF. The CDR3 coding sequence is TGTGCCAGCAGTGAAGAGGCAGGGGCGACTGGAAACACCATATATTTT.